This TCR beta chain originates from a study of blood T cell repertoires in COVID-19. Study-wide context: There were acute and convalescent COVID-19 samples, and they came from the United States, Italy and Spain. Sources were T cells, B-cell-depleted T cells, or PBMCs; the material itself was cDNA or gDNA.

In the authors' workflow: Amplification of reference gene primers provided the estimated nucleated cell counts. Here immunoSEQ multiplex PCR was the method, and the copy in TCRdb shows in-frame clones only, minus some. V and J calls and clone size are given by that table; D and trimming were obtained from the DNA. The data show around 250,000 clones, approximately 90% seen once. Trimming took 7 bases from V and 2 from J, leaving 17 bases between them. Germline V CDR1 and CDR2: MNHEY, SVGAGI. The CDR3 spans 15 residues. The material sequenced was peripheral blood. The chain recombines TRBV6-5 with TRBJ1-1; a possible D gene is TRBD1 (5 bases). This TCR came from a man aged 25-40 years who had recovered from COVID-19. The CDR3 here is CASKVLGTQNTEAFF. CDR3 in DNA: TGTGCCAGCAAGGTCCTCGGGACTCAAAACACTGAAGCTTTCTTT.